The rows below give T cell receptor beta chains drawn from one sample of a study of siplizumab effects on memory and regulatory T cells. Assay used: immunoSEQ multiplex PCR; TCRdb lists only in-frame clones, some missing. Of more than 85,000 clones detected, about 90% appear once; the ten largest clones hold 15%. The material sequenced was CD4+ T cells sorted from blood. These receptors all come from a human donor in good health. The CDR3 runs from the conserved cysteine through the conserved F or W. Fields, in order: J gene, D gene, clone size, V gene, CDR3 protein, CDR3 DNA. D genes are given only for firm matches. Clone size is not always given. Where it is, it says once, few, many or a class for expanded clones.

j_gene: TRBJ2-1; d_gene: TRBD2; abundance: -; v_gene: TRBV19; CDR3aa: CASRQAGGFYNEQFF; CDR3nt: TGTGCCAGTAGACAAGCGGGAGGGTTTTACAATGAGCAGTTCTTC
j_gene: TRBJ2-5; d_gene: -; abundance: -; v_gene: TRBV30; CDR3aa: CAWRRDFQETQYF; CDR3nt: TGTGCCTGGAGACGGGACTTCCAAGAGACCCAGTACTTC
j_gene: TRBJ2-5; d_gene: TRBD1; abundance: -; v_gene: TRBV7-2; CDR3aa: CASSLGGQGGETQYF; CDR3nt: TGTGCCAGCAGCTTAGGGGGACAGGGGGGAGAGACCCAGTACTTC
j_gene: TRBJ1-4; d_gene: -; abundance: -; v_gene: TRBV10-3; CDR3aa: CAISDRGNEKLFF; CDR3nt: TGTGCCATCAGTGATAGAGGTAATGAAAAACTGTTTTTT
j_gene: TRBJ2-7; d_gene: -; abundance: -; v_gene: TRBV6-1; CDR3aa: CASSSRGEQYF; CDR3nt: TGTGCCAGCAGTTCCCGAGGCGAGCAGTACTTC
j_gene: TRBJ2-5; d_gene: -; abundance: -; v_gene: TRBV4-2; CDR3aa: CASSQQGLEETQYF; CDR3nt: TGTGCCAGCAGCCAGCAGGGATTAGAAGAGACCCAGTACTTC
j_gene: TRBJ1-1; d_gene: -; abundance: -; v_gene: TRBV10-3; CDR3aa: CAISESRGRGNTEAFF; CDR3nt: TGTGCCATCAGTGAGTCGAGAGGCAGGGGGAACACTGAAGCTTTCTTT
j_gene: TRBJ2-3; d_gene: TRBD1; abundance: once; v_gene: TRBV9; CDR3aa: CASSLFPVGGRTYTDTQYF; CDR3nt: TGTGCCAGCAGCTTGTTTCCTGTAGGGGGCAGAACTTACACAGATACGCAGTATTTT
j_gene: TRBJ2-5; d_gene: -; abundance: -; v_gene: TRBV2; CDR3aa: CASSWDNQETQYF; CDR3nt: TGTGCCAGCAGTTGGGACAACCAAGAGACCCAGTACTTC
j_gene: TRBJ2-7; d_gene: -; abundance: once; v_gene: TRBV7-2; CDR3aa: CASSASHEQYF; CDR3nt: TGTGCCAGCAGCGCCAGCCACGAGCAGTACTTC
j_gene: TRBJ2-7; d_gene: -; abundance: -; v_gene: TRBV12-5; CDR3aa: CASGLNRDTPYEQYF; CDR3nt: TGTGCTAGTGGTTTGAACCGGGACACCCCCTACGAGCAGTACTTC
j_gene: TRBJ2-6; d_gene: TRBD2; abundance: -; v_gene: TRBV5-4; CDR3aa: CASNSGLAGSSGANVLTF; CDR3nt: TGTGCCAGCAACTCGGGACTAGCGGGAAGCTCTGGGGCCAACGTCCTGACTTTC
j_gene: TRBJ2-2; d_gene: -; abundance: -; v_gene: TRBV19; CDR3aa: CASYIQGANTGELFF; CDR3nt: TGTGCCAGTTATATCCAGGGAGCGAACACCGGGGAGCTGTTTTTT
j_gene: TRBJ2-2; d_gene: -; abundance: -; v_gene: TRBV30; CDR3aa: CAWSTERNTGELFF; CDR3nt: TGTGCCTGGTCCACCGAAAGGAACACCGGGGAGCTGTTTTTT
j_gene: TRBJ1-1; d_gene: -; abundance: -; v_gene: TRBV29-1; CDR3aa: CSALLGVLDTEAFF; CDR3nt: TGCAGCGCCTTACTCGGAGTTCTGGACACTGAAGCTTTCTTT
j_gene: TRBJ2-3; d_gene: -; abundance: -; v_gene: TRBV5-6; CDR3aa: CASSLVAPRVGSQYF; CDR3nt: TGTGCCAGCAGCTTGGTAGCGCCACGGGTAGGATCGCAGTATTTT
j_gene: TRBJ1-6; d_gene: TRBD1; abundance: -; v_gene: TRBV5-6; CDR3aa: CASSAGGQDKFSPLHF; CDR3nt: TGTGCCAGCAGCGCGGGCGGACAGGACAAGTTTTCACCCCTCCACTTT
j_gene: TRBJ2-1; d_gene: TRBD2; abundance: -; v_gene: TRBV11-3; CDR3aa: CASSLRAGANYNEQFF; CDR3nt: TGTGCCAGCAGCTTAAGGGCGGGAGCTAACTACAATGAGCAGTTCTTC
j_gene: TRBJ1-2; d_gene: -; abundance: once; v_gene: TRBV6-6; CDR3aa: CASSTGGGGVGYTF; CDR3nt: TGTGCCAGCAGCACCGGTGGGGGAGGTGTGGGCTACACCTTC
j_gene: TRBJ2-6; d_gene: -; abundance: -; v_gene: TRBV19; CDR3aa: CASSRTAGANVLTF; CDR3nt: TGTGCCAGTAGTAGGACGGCAGGGGCCAACGTCCTGACTTTC
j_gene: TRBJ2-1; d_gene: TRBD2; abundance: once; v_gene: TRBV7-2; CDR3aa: CASSFFVSGGNEQFF; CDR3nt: TGTGCCAGCAGCTTCTTTGTTAGCGGGGGGAATGAGCAGTTCTTC
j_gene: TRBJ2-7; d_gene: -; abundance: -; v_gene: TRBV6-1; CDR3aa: CASRDRLGGEQYF; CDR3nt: TGTGCCAGCAGGGACAGGCTAGGGGGGGAGCAGTACTTC
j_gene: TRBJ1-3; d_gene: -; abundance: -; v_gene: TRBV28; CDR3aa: CASTPVGAEVGNTIYF; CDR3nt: TGTGCCAGCACCCCCGTGGGGGCGGAGGTTGGAAACACCATATATTTT